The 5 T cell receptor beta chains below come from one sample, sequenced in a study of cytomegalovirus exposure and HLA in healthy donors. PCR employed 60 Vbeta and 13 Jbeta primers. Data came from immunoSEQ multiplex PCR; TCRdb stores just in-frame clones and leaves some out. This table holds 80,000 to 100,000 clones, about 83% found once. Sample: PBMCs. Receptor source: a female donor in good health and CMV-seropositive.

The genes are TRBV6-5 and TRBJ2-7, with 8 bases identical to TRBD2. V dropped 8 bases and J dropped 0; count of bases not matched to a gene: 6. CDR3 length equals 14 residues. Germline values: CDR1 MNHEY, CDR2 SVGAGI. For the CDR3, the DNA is TGTGCCAGCGGGAGCGGGAGTAGCTCCTACGAGCAGTACTTC. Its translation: CASGSGSSSYEQYF.

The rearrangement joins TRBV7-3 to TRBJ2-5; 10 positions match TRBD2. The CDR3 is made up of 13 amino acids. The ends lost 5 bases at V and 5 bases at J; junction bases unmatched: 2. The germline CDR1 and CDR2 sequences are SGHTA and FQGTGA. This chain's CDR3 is CASSISGGETQYF. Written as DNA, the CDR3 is TGTGCCAGCAGCATTAGCGGGGGGGAGACCCAGTACTTC.

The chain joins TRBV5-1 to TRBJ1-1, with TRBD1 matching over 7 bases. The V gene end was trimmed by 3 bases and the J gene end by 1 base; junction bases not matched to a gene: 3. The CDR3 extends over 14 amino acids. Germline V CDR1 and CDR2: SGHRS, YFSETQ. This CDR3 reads CASSSQGTNTEAFF. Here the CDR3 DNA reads TGCGCCAGCAGCTCACAGGGGACGAACACTGAAGCTTTCTTT.

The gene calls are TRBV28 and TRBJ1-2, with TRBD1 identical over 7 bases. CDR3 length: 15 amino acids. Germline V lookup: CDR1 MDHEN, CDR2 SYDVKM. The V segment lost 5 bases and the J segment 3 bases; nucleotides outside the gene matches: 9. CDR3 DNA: TGTGCCAGCAGTCCAGCAACGACAGGGCACTATGGCTACACCTTC. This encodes CASSPATTGHYGYTF.

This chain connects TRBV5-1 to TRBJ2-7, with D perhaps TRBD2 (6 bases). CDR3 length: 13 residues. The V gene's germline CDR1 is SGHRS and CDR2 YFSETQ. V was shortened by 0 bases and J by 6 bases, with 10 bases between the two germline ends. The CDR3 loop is CASSLGEDCEQYF. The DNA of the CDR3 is TGCGCCAGCAGCTTGGGGGAGGATTGCGAGCAGTACTTC.